Listed below are T cell receptor beta chains from one sample, sequenced in a study of cytomegalovirus exposure and HLA in healthy donors. Profiled with immunoSEQ multiplex PCR; TCRdb holds only in-frame clones, not every one. The profile shows 150,000 to 200,000 clones, roughly 80% of them singletons. Sequencing input: PBMCs. These receptors all stem from a man aged 45-65 years in good health and CMV-seropositive. The CDR3 runs from the conserved cysteine through the conserved F or W. A D gene is named only where the DNA matches it firmly. Clone size, where shown, is once, few, many, or a class for clones that have expanded.

j_call clone_size v_call d_call cdr3_nt cdr3_aa
TRBJ2-1 . TRBV11-2 TRBD2 TGTGCCAGCAGTTCAACTAGCGGGGGAAACAATGAGCAGTTCTTC CASSSTSGGNNEQFF
TRBJ1-5 once TRBV2 TRBD1 TGTGCCAGCAGGGCCCTGACAGGGGGAAATCAGCCCCAGCATTTT CASRALTGGNQPQHF
TRBJ1-1 . TRBV30 TRBD1 TGTGCCTGGAGACCGCTCGGGACAGGCCCGAACACTGAAGCTTTCTTT CAWRPLGTGPNTEAFF
TRBJ1-1 once TRBV5-1 . TGCGCCAGCAGCTTGGAGGTGGAGACTGAAGCTTTCTTT CASSLEVETEAFF
TRBJ2-2 few TRBV5-1 . TGCGCCAGCAATTCCCGGACAGATCAACACGCCGGGGAGCTGTTTTTT CASNSRTDQHAGELFF
TRBJ2-7 few TRBV5-6 TRBD1 TGTGCCAGCAGCTTAAGGAGGACAGGGGGCTACGAGCAGTACTTC CASSLRRTGGYEQYF
TRBJ1-2 . TRBV9 . TGTGCCAGCAGCGTTGGCCCTAACTATGGCTACACCTTC CASSVGPNYGYTF
TRBJ2-2 . TRBV9 . TGTGCCAGCAGCGTAGGGCAGGCGAAAGCGAACACCGGGGAGCTGTTTTTT CASSVGQAKANTGELFF
TRBJ2-1 . TRBV4-2 TRBD1 TGTGCCAGCAGCCAGGGACAGGGCGACAGGGCGCAGTTCTTC CASSQGQGDRAQFF
TRBJ2-1 few TRBV18 . TGTGCCAGCGCCCAGGGGGGAGCCTACAATGAGCAGTTCTTC CASAQGGAYNEQFF
TRBJ1-5 once TRBV18 . TGTGCCAGCTCACCACTAGGCTCAGGTAGCAATCAGCCCCAGCATTTT CASSPLGSGSNQPQHF
TRBJ1-2 . TRBV29-1 . TGCAGCGTTGGCGGACCCTCGAAGGGGTATGGCTACACCTTC CSVGGPSKGYGYTF
TRBJ2-3 once TRBV2 TRBD2 TGTGCCAGCACCATTGCACTAGCGGGAGTCGTGGATACGCAGTATTTT CASTIALAGVVDTQYF
TRBJ1-1 . TRBV18 TRBD1 TGTGCCAGCTCAGGCTCACAGGGGGCCTGGACTGAAGCTTTCTTT CASSGSQGAWTEAFF
TRBJ2-3 . TRBV2 TRBD2 TGTGCCAGCAGGGCGGGAGACACAGATACGCAGTATTTT CASRAGDTDTQYF
TRBJ2-2 few TRBV5-1 TRBD1 TGCGCCAGCAGCCTGGGACAGTCGAACACCGGGGAGCTGTTTTTT CASSLGQSNTGELFF
TRBJ2-5 . TRBV11-1 TRBD2 TGTGCCAGCAGCACTCGGACTAGCGGGAGAGGAGAGACCCAGTACTTC CASSTRTSGRGETQYF
TRBJ2-2 . TRBV28 . TGTGCCAGCAGCCCCGTGTGGGGGCGAGGCGGGGAGCTGTTTTTT CASSPVWGRGGELFF
TRBJ2-1 . TRBV18 TRBD1 TGTGCCAGCTCACCTGGACAGGGGTCCACCCATGAGCAGTTCTTC CASSPGQGSTHEQFF
TRBJ1-5 . TRBV23-1 . TGCGCCAGCAGTCAATCGTCGAGTACAGCGAGGGAGCCCCAGCATTTT CASSQSSSTAREPQHF
TRBJ2-1 . TRBV11-3 . TGTGCCAGCAGCTTAGAGGGCCTCTACAATGAGCAGTTCTTC CASSLEGLYNEQFF
TRBJ2-1 . TRBV30 TRBD1 TGTGCCTGGGGTTGGACAGGTCAGTTCTTC CAWGWTGQFF
TRBJ1-2 . TRBV27 TRBD1 TGTGCCAGCAGGGGGACAGGGGGACCCTATGGCTACACCTTC CASRGTGGPYGYTF
TRBJ2-3 . TRBV5-1 . TGCGCCAGCAGCTTTCCAGGGGATACGCAGTATTTT CASSFPGDTQYF
TRBJ2-5 . TRBV6-5 TRBD2 TGTGCCAGCAGGCCTGGACTAGCTGAAGAGACCCAGTACTTC CASRPGLAEETQYF
TRBJ1-4 . TRBV27 . TGTGCCTCCAAAAGGGGTAATGAGCACGAAAAACTGTTTTTT CASKRGNEHEKLFF
TRBJ2-7 . TRBV10-1 . TGCGCCAGCAGTGAGGTACAGGGGGGGGACGAGCAGTACTTC CASSEVQGGDEQYF
TRBJ2-7 . TRBV30 . TGTGCCTGGAGCGTTGGACAGACCGTTGGCGCCTACGAGCAGTACTTC CAWSVGQTVGAYEQYF
TRBJ1-2 few TRBV6-5 . TGTGCCAGCAGTCGCGGACGGGAAGGGCGCTACACCTTC CASSRGREGRYTF
TRBJ1-1 . TRBV14 TRBD1 TGTGCCAGCAGCCCTCGGGACAGGGTCGCTGAAGCTTTCTTT CASSPRDRVAEAFF
TRBJ2-5 . TRBV29-1 . TGCAGCGTTCGACCGGGTGAGACCCAGTACTTC CSVRPGETQYF
TRBJ2-3 . TRBV7-2 TRBD2 TGTGCCAGCAGCACCCCTCTGAGAGGGAGGGTGACAGATACGCAGTATTTT CASSTPLRGRVTDTQYF
TRBJ2-7 . TRBV6-1 TRBD2 TGTGCCAGCAGGACGGGACTAGCGGGGAACTACGAGCAGTACTTC CASRTGLAGNYEQYF
TRBJ2-7 once TRBV30 TRBD1 TGTGCCTGGAGTGTGAGACAGGGGGCGCGGAGTGCGTACTTC CAWSVRQGARSAYF
TRBJ2-3 . TRBV4-2 TRBD2 TGTGCCAGCAGCCAAGATTGGCGGGAGACTACAGATACGCAGTATTTT CASSQDWRETTDTQYF
TRBJ2-2 few TRBV5-5 TRBD2 TGTGCCACCCGGTATAGCGGGAGGGTCACCGGGGAGCTGTTTTTT CATRYSGRVTGELFF
TRBJ2-1 . TRBV9 TRBD2 TGTGCCAGCAGCGTCGACCGACTAGCGGGAGCTCACAATGAGCAGTTCTTC CASSVDRLAGAHNEQFF
TRBJ2-7 . TRBV2 . TGTGCCAGCAGCGTGAACAACGTGGAGCAGTACTTC CASSVNNVEQYF
TRBJ2-7 . TRBV6-1 . TGTGCCAGCAAGGACACCTACGAGCAGTACTTC CASKDTYEQYF
TRBJ2-7 . TRBV18 . TGTGCCAGCTCACCACCGAATCGACAGGAGACCTACGAGCAGTACTTC CASSPPNRQETYEQYF
TRBJ2-5 few TRBV6-5 . TGTGCCAGCAGTTATCAATCGAAGGGGGAGACCCAGTACTTC CASSYQSKGETQYF
TRBJ2-2 . TRBV6-5 TRBD1 TGTGCCAGCAGTTGGCGGGACAGGGGGACCGGGGAGCTGTTTTTT CASSWRDRGTGELFF